This record covers a single T cell receptor beta chain. Primers used in a second PCR of about 7 to 11 cycles were a sample-barcoded 5' primer and a J-beta primer mix. Tags on each cDNA molecule came from a template-switch adaptor with 12 random nucleotides. Each CDR3 protein is one row after TCRdb ran MiXCR on the 5' RACE reads. The sample yields 650,000 to 800,000 distinct CDR3 sequences, over 40% seen once. This record belongs to a study of blood T cells in healthy people across ages. The germline V gene encodes CDR1 SGHRS and CDR2 YFSETQ. V gave up 4 bases and J gave up 4 bases; unmatched junction bases: 8. The CDR3 is made up of 15 amino acids.

The receptor was derived from a woman aged 80 or older in good health. The rearrangement uses TRBV5-1 and TRBJ2-1; 7 nucleotides line up with TRBD2. The source material was blood. The CDR3 protein is CASSPTGTKYNEQFF. The CDR3 nucleotides are TGCGCCAGCAGCCCGACCGGGACTAAGTACAATGAGCAGTTCTTC.